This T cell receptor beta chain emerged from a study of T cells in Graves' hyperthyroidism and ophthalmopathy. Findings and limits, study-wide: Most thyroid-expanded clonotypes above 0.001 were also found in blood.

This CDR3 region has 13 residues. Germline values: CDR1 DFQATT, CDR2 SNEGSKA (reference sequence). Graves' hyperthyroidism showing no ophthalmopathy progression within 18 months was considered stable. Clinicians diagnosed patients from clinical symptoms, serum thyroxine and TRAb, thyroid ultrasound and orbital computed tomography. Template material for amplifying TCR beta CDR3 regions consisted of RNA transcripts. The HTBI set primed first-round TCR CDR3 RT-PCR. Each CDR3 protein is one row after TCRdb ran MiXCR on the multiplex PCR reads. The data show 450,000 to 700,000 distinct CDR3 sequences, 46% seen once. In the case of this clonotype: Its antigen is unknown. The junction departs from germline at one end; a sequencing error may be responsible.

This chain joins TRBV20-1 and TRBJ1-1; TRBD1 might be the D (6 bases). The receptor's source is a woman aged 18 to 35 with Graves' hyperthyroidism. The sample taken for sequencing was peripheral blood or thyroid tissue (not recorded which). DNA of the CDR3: TGCAGTGCTAGGGGGACAAGGCAATTTGAAGCCTTCTTT. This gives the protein CSARGTRQFEAFF.